This TCR beta chain was captured in a study of T cells in Graves' hyperthyroidism and ophthalmopathy. What was amplified from RNA transcripts were TCR beta CDR3 regions. When the TCR CDR3 underwent first-round RT-PCR, the HTBI primer set was used. Using its own MiXCR run on the multiplex PCR reads, TCRdb lists one record per CDR3 protein. The profile shows approximately 360,000 distinct CDR3 sequences, 15% to 18% of them singletons. CDR3 length: 18 amino acids. The germline V gene encodes CDR1 LGHNA and CDR2 YSLEER. The ends were cut back, 0 bases at V and 0 bases at J, with 14 bases in the middle. This clonotype has a handful of counts.

The receptor comes from a woman younger than 30 with Graves' hyperthyroidism that later progressed to Graves' ophthalmopathy. The chain is built from TRBV4-3 and TRBJ1-4; D is ambiguous. Material: blood. The CDR3 protein is CASSQDVGRHATNEKLFF. The CDR3 DNA follows: TGCGCCAGCAGCCAAGATGTCGGCAGGCACGCAACTAATGAAAAACTGTTTTTT.